The 31 T cell receptor beta chains presented below share a single source sample, sequenced in a study of cytomegalovirus exposure and HLA in healthy donors. In the PCR, 60 Vbeta and 13 Jbeta primers were used. Assay used: immunoSEQ multiplex PCR; TCRdb lists only in-frame clones, some missing. Here the sample table reports more than 40,000 clones. The sample was PBMCs. Every receptor here comes from a woman aged 40 to 50 in good health and CMV-seronegative.

V and J are TRBV9 and TRBJ2-1; D is unresolved. Germline CDR1 is SGDLS and CDR2 is YYNGEE. The CDR3 is 12 amino acids. Trimming removed 1 base from V and 8 bases from J, with 7 bases in between. Here the CDR3 reads CASSVSLHEQFF. CDR3 DNA sequence: TGTGCCAGCAGCGTAAGCCTGCATGAGCAGTTCTTC.

V and J are TRBV7-2 and TRBJ2-7; 8 positions match TRBD2. The junction had 6 bases not matched to a gene; V was cut back by 2 bases and J by 3 bases. CDR3 size: 15 residues. Germline CDR1 and CDR2: SGHTA and FQGNSA. CDR3 nucleotides: TGTGCCAGCAGCTTACGAGCGGGGGTTCTCTACGAGCAGTACTTC. The encoded protein is CASSLRAGVLYEQYF.

This chain joins TRBV5-4 and TRBJ2-1, with TRBD2 matching over 11 bases. The V segment lost 4 bases and the J segment 5 bases; nucleotides outside the gene matches: 5. From germline, CDR1 is SGHNT and CDR2 YYREEE (reference sequence). The CDR3 extends over 15 amino acids. DNA of the CDR3: TGTGCCAGCAGCCGGGATAGCGGGAGGGACAATGAGCAGTTCTTC. It translates to CASSRDSGRDNEQFF.

The genes are TRBV7-8 and TRBJ1-6, with D unresolved. Germline assignment: CDR1 SGHVS and CDR2 FQNEAQ. Trimming left V 2 bases short and J 7 bases short, with 9 bases between. The CDR3 spans 14 residues. The CDR3 loop is CASSLPGLNSPLHF. As DNA, the CDR3 is TGTGCCAGCAGCTTACCGGGTTTGAATTCACCCCTCCACTTT.

V usage is TRBV30 and J usage is TRBJ2-5; 7 bases match TRBD2. Germline V gene lookup returns CDR1 GTSNPN and CDR2 SVGIG (reference sequence). V shed 0 bases, J shed 2 bases, and the junction held 6 bases outside the gene matches. This CDR3 contains 15 residues. The CDR3, as DNA: TGTGCCTGGAGTGTACATAGCGGGCCTCAAGAGACCCAGTACTTC. Its protein is CAWSVHSGPQETQYF.

The genes are TRBV6-5 and TRBJ2-7; 8 bases map to TRBD2. V dropped 0 bases and J dropped 0; count of bases not matched to a gene: 1. Germline CDR1 and CDR2: MNHEY and SVGAGI. CDR3 length equals 15 residues. The CDR3 sequence: CASSYSSGSSYEQYF. DNA of the CDR3: TGTGCCAGCAGTTACTCGAGCGGGAGCTCCTACGAGCAGTACTTC.

The chain uses TRBV28 and TRBJ1-2; D is unclear. The CDR3 extends over 14 amino acids. V shed 3 bases and J shed 0 bases, with 8 bases lying between them. Germline CDR1 and CDR2: MDHEN and SYDVKM. CDR3 in DNA: TGTGCCAGCAGTTTGCCAGTAACTAACTATGGCTACACCTTC. Translated: CASSLPVTNYGYTF.

This sequence joins TRBV27 and TRBJ2-1, with TRBD2 identical over 7 bases. The CDR3 is 14 residues long. V gave up 6 bases and J gave up 1 base; unmatched junction bases: 3. Germline-derived CDR1 and CDR2 are MNHEY and SMNVEV (reference sequence). Here the CDR3 DNA reads TGTGCCAGCAGGACGGGGGGATCCTACAATGAGCAGTTCTTC. The encoded protein is CASRTGGSYNEQFF.

V gene TRBV6-5 combines with J gene TRBJ2-1, with 10 positions matching TRBD2. V shed 0 bases, J shed 7 bases, and the junction held 6 bases outside the gene matches. Germline lookup yields CDR1 MNHEY and CDR2 SVGAGI. This CDR3 is built from 16 residues. The CDR3: CASSYSPSGSRNEQFF. The CDR3, as DNA: TGTGCCAGCAGTTACTCGCCTAGCGGGAGTAGGAATGAGCAGTTCTTC.

This chain links TRBV6-5 with TRBJ2-1; TRBD1 agrees at 9 bases. CDR1 and CDR2 from the germline V gene are MNHEY and SVGAGI. The junction had 5 bases not matched to a gene; V was cut back by 6 bases and J by 2 bases. The CDR3 has 15 residues. This chain's CDR3 is CASRIRQGAYNEQFF. The CDR3 nucleotides read TGTGCCAGCAGAATACGACAGGGGGCCTACAATGAGCAGTTCTTC.

Worth noting for this clone: Other DNA variants within this sample encode the same CDR3. This sequence joins TRBV29-1 and TRBJ1-2, with unresolved D. This CDR3 has 13 amino acids. V lost 5 bases and J 8 bases, leaving 18 bases between the germline ends. Germline V gives CDR1 SQVTM, CDR2 ANQGSEA. Here the CDR3 DNA reads TGCAGCGTTCCAACAAGCTGGGCGGGCGGCTACACCTTC. Its protein is CSVPTSWAGGYTF.

The J gene is TRBJ1-1, the V gene TRBV7-2, with D maybe TRBD1 (5 bases). In germline, CDR1 is SGHTA, CDR2 FQGNSA. This CDR3 spans 12 amino acids. The V gene lost 4 bases and the J gene lost 5 bases, with 8 bases spanning the gap. CDR3 residues: CASSSSGTEAFF. CDR3 nucleotides: TGTGCCAGCAGCTCTTCAGGGACTGAAGCTTTCTTT.

The rearrangement uses TRBV6-5 and TRBJ2-3; possible D gene TRBD1, 5 bases. The germline V gene encodes CDR1 MNHEY and CDR2 SVGAGI. CDR3 length: 14 residues. Trimming pared 6 bases from V and 0 bases from J, leaving 10 bases between. CDR3 coding DNA: TGTGCCAGCAGCCCAGGGCTTAGCACAGATACGCAGTATTTT. The encoded protein is CASSPGLSTDTQYF.

The chain links TRBV18 to TRBJ1-2; D is perhaps TRBD1 (6 bases). From germline, CDR1 is KGHSH and CDR2 LQKENI. V was cut by 5 bases and J by 5 bases, with 18 bases left in between. The CDR3 covers 15 residues. The CDR3 nucleotides are TGTGCCAGCTCATCGTCAGGGGCCGCCCCATATGGCTACACCTTC. The encoded protein is CASSSSGAAPYGYTF.

The chain recombines TRBV28 with TRBJ2-7, with 12 bases matching TRBD2. The V and J ends lost 5 bases and 5 bases, in that order; junction bases with no gene match: 4. This CDR3 contains 14 residues. In germline, CDR1 is MDHEN, CDR2 SYDVKM. The CDR3: CASSLLAGGDEQYF. In nucleotides, the CDR3 is TGTGCCAGCAGTCTACTAGCGGGAGGCGACGAGCAGTACTTC.

This chain links TRBV5-4 with TRBJ2-7; weak D call: TRBD1 (6 bases). The CDR3 is made up of 13 amino acids. The V end lost 0 bases, the J end lost 4 bases, and 8 bases lay between the germline ends. CDR1 is SGHNT and CDR2 is YYREEE in the germline V gene (reference sequence). This chain's CDR3 is CASSLVQGYEQYF. The DNA for the CDR3 is TGTGCCAGCAGCTTGGTTCAGGGGTACGAGCAGTACTTC.

The chain is built from TRBV5-1 and TRBJ1-2, with D maybe TRBD1 (6 bases). This CDR3 region has 13 residues. Trimming shortened V by 2 bases and J by 2 bases, and 7 bases separated the two germline ends. Germline CDR1 SGHRS, CDR2 YFSETQ. DNA for the CDR3: TGCGCCAGCAGCTTAGGACAGAACTATGGCTACACCTTC. This codes for CASSLGQNYGYTF.

The chain recombines TRBV2 with TRBJ2-1; D is possibly TRBD1 (6 bases). V lost 8 bases, J lost 6 bases, and 17 bases lay in between. The CDR3 covers 14 residues. The V gene's germline CDR1 is SNHLY and CDR2 FYNNEI. CDR3 DNA sequence: TGTGCCAGCCCCCCCGACAGGCCCCGCAATGAGCAGTTCTTC. Protein product: CASPPDRPRNEQFF.

V and J are TRBV14 and TRBJ2-7; D is possibly TRBD1 (5 bases). Germline V gene data show CDR1 as SGHDN and CDR2 as FVKESK. Trimming shortened V by 1 base and J by 6 bases, and 10 bases separated the two germline ends. CDR3 length: 13 residues. The CDR3 protein is CASSQARVGEQYF. CDR3 coding DNA: TGTGCCAGCAGCCAAGCCAGGGTCGGCGAGCAGTACTTC.

CDR3 protein: CSVDSQGRLYNEQFF. As DNA, the CDR3 is TGCAGCGTGGACTCACAGGGTAGACTATACAATGAGCAGTTCTTC. V is TRBV29-1 and J is TRBJ2-1; tentative D call: TRBD1 (6 bases). CDR1 SQVTM and CDR2 ANQGSEA come from the germline V gene. The V and J ends lost 6 bases and 4 bases respectively, with 19 bases between them. The CDR3 is made up of 15 amino acids.

The rearrangement uses TRBV28 and TRBJ2-5, with 8 bases matching TRBD1. Germline V gives CDR1 MDHEN, CDR2 SYDVKM. The V and J ends lost 5 bases and 4 bases, in that order; junction bases with no gene match: 21. CDR3 size: 19 residues. CDR3 region: CASSRPFSLGGTGPETQYF. The CDR3 nucleotides read TGTGCCAGCAGTCGCCCCTTTAGCTTGGGCGGGACAGGCCCAGAGACCCAGTACTTC. The entire variable domain, with the rest obtained from reference TRBV28 and TRBJ2-5, is as follows: DVKVTQSSRYLVKRTGEKVFLECVQDMDHENMFWYRQDPGLGLRLIYFSYDVKMKEKGDIPEGYSVSREKKERFSLILESASTNQTSMYLCASSRPFSLGGTGPETQYFGPGTRLLVL.

V gene TRBV25-1 combines with J gene TRBJ1-2; D might be TRBD1 (6 bases). V dropped 1 base and J dropped 4 bases, with 10 bases sitting between them. The CDR3 spans 14 residues. From germline, CDR1 is MGHDK and CDR2 SYGVNS. The CDR3 nucleotides are TGTGCCAGCAGTGAATCCCCCAGGGGCTATGGCTACACCTTC. It encodes CASSESPRGYGYTF.

The chain uses TRBV19 and TRBJ2-3, with 8 bases aligning to TRBD2. The length of the CDR3 is 15 residues. V lost 4 bases to trimming and J lost 3 bases; unmatched junction nucleotides: 6. Germline CDR1 reads LNHDA; CDR2 reads SQIVND (reference sequence). CDR3 region: CASSTSPSGTDTQYF. The CDR3, as DNA: TGTGCCAGTAGTACGTCGCCTAGCGGGACAGATACGCAGTATTTT.

The genes are TRBV5-1 and TRBJ2-1; 7 nucleotides match TRBD1. The CDR3 covers 14 residues. V trimming: 7 bases; J trimming: 6 bases; junction bases outside the gene matches: 10. Germline V gene data show CDR1 as SGHRS and CDR2 as YFSETQ. This chain's CDR3 is CASGPGTEINEQFF. The CDR3 DNA sequence: TGCGCCAGCGGGCCCGGGACAGAAATCAATGAGCAGTTCTTC.

The CDR3 DNA reads TGTGCCAGCAGTGATCCGGGATCCTCCACAGATACGCAGTATTTT. Its translation is CASSDPGSSTDTQYF. The V and J genes are TRBV25-1 and TRBJ2-3; D possibly corresponds to TRBD2 (5 bases). The CDR3 covers 15 residues. The V and J ends lost 3 bases and 2 bases respectively, with 12 bases between them. Germline-derived CDR1 and CDR2 are MGHDK and SYGVNS.

The gene calls are TRBV18 and TRBJ1-2; 7 bases line up with TRBD1. This CDR3 has 16 amino acids. With 2 bases clipped from V and 0 bases from J, the junction kept 6 bases outside the gene matches. CDR1 is KGHSH, CDR2 LQKENI, per germline. In DNA, the CDR3 is TGTGCCAGCTCACCATATGGGACAGCCGCTAACTATGGCTACACCTTC. This codes for CASSPYGTAANYGYTF.

V is TRBV4-3 and J is TRBJ1-5; 11 bases map to TRBD1. The CDR3 sequence is 17 residues long. V shed 2 bases, J shed 12 bases, and the junction held 15 bases outside the gene matches. Germline V gene lookup returns CDR1 LGHNA and CDR2 YSLEER. The CDR3 region is CASSQSRGTGGGGRQHF. In DNA, the CDR3 is TGCGCCAGCAGCCAAAGCCGTGGGACAGGGGGTGGGGGGCGCCAGCATTTT.

The chain joins TRBV30 to TRBJ1-2; 7 bases match TRBD1. CDR1 and CDR2 (germline): GTSNPN, SVGIG (reference sequence). Losses at the gene ends were 8 bases for V and 4 bases for J; bases not matched to a gene: 10. The length of the CDR3 is 13 residues. The CDR3 here is CARQGWGSYGYTF. The DNA for the CDR3 is TGTGCCCGACAGGGTTGGGGTAGCTATGGCTACACCTTC. The variable domain in full, completed from reference TRBV30 and TRBJ1-2, reads SQTIHQWPATLVQPVGSPLSLECTVEGTSNPNLYWYRQAAGRGLQLLFYSVGIGQISSEVPQNLSASRPQDRQFILSSKKLLLSDSGFYLCARQGWGSYGYTFGSGTRLTVV.

The V and J genes are TRBV28 and TRBJ1-2, with 7 bases aligning to TRBD1. This CDR3 region has 14 residues. The germline CDR1 and CDR2 sequences are MDHEN and SYDVKM. With 6 bases clipped from V and 3 bases from J, the junction kept 7 bases outside the gene matches. The CDR3 DNA follows: TGTGCCAGCAGGCAGACAGGGATCGACTATGGCTACACCTTC. As protein: CASRQTGIDYGYTF.

The rearrangement links TRBV6-6 to TRBJ2-3; D uncertain. CDR3 size: 13 residues. Looked up from germline, CDR1 is MNHNY and CDR2 is SVGAGI (reference sequence). The ends were cut back, 5 bases at V and 0 bases at J, with 6 bases in the middle. The CDR3: CASSSSSTDTQYF. CDR3 DNA: TGTGCCAGCAGTAGTAGTAGCACAGATACGCAGTATTTT.

The V call is TRBV27, the J call TRBJ2-1; possible D gene TRBD2, 7 bases. The germline gives CDR1 MNHEY, CDR2 SMNVEV (reference sequence). V lost 3 bases to trimming and J lost 7 bases, with 13 bases between them. The CDR3 is 14 amino acids. The DNA for the CDR3 is TGTGCCAGCAGTTTCGCGGGGGCGGGAAATGAGCAGTTCTTC. It specifies CASSFAGAGNEQFF.